This TCR beta chain stems from a study of cytomegalovirus exposure and HLA in healthy donors. The study's findings and limits: Many donors shared some public TCRs, even though most TCR sequences were rare. Among the CMV-associated chains, three were confirmed in vitro as specific for CMV antigens. Cytomegalovirus-associated status was assigned to fewer than 200 TCR beta chains.

The V and J ends lost 5 bases and 0 bases respectively, with 11 bases between them. Germline V gene lookup returns CDR1 SEHNR and CDR2 FQNEAQ (reference sequence). This CDR3 comprises 16 residues. TCRdb's copy holds only in-frame clones and misses some; the assay was immunoSEQ multiplex PCR. The table shows 55,000 to 75,000 clones, with just under 95% occurring only once. With respect to this clone: Antigen: not known.

The donors were in the approximately 130-subject validation cohort, distinct from the approximately 700-subject first cohort. Source material: PBMCs. V is TRBV7-9 and J is TRBJ1-6, with D perhaps matching TRBD1 (5 bases). This TCR was sampled from a man aged 18 to 30 in good health and CMV-seropositive. Written as DNA, the CDR3 is TGTGCCAGCAGCGAGGGACTCAGCTCCTATAATTCACCCCTCCACTTT. Residues: CASSEGLSSYNSPLHF.